The 21 T cell receptor beta chains listed next were all sequenced from one sample in a study of blood T cell repertoires in COVID-19. Profiled with immunoSEQ multiplex PCR; TCRdb holds only in-frame clones, not every one. The sample lists 400,000 to 450,000 clones, approximately 91% seen once, with roughly 1.6% in the top ten. Material: peripheral blood. The receptors shown here come from a woman aged 40 to 55 with COVID-19, enrolled during active disease.

This chain uses TRBV7-9 with TRBJ2-7; 10 bases fit TRBD1. Germline trimming cut 5 bases from V and 2 bases from J; bases unmatched to any gene: 12. Germline V gene lookup returns CDR1 SEHNR and CDR2 FQNEAQ (reference sequence). There are 17 residues in the CDR3. In DNA, the CDR3 is TGTGCCAGCAGCCGACCGGGACAGGGGAAGGCGGCCTACGAGCAGTACTTC. This translates into CASSRPGQGKAAYEQYF.

The chain has TRBV7-2 and TRBJ1-2, with TRBD1 as a possible D gene (6 bases). V lost 6 bases, J lost 2 bases, and 10 bases lay in between. CDR3 length: 13 residues. Germline V gene sequence: CDR1 SGHTA, CDR2 FQGNSA. The CDR3 DNA follows: TGTGCCAGCAGTTCGGACAGCAACTATGGCTACACCTTC. It codes for CASSSDSNYGYTF.

The J gene is TRBJ1-6, the V gene TRBV5-6; 7 bases match TRBD1. CDR1 and CDR2 (germline): SGHDT, YYEEEE. The V gene end was trimmed by 6 bases and the J gene end by 3 bases; junction bases not matched to a gene: 12. This CDR3 comprises 17 residues. CDR3 amino acids: CASNMWTGSYYNSPLHF. CDR3 sequence (DNA): TGTGCCAGCAACATGTGGACAGGCAGCTACTATAATTCACCCCTCCACTTT.

The chain is built from TRBV18 and TRBJ1-4, with D perhaps TRBD1 (5 bases). Germline CDR1 is KGHSH and CDR2 is LQKENI. V was shortened by 3 bases and J by 8 bases, with 13 bases between the two germline ends. The length of the CDR3 is 14 residues. CDR3 bases: TGTGCCAGCTCACCGGGGCCCCCCGGGGAAAAACTGTTTTTT. Protein product: CASSPGPPGEKLFF.

Regarding this clone: At the DNA level, this CDR3 is encoded by other sequences in the same sample as well. J is TRBJ1-2 and V is TRBV28; no clear D. CDR3 length: 10 amino acids. Between the trimmed V and J ends, which lost 4 bases and 7 bases, there was a span of 4 bases. The germline V gene has CDR1 MDHEN and CDR2 SYDVKM. The CDR3 loop reads CASSSRGYTF. CDR3 DNA: TGTGCCAGCAGTTCTCGTGGCTACACCTTC.

The rearrangement joins TRBV7-2 to TRBJ2-5, with D unresolved. The CDR3 has 13 amino acids. In germline, CDR1 is SGHTA, CDR2 FQGNSA. V lost 3 bases and J 5 bases, leaving 10 bases between the germline ends. CDR3 amino acids: CASSFPPGETQYF. In nucleotides, the CDR3 is TGTGCCAGCAGCTTTCCCCCCGGGGAGACCCAGTACTTC.

The chain links TRBV5-5 to TRBJ1-2, with 8 bases fitting TRBD1. Germline V CDR1 and CDR2: SGHKS, YYEKEE (reference sequence). V lost 0 bases, J lost 7 bases, and 17 bases stayed unmatched. The CDR3 spans 18 residues. The CDR3 DNA is TGTGCCAGCAGCTTGGGTAGGACAGGGTCGAGTCGGGGATCTGGCTACACCTTC. This gives the protein CASSLGRTGSSRGSGYTF.

The genes are TRBV9 and TRBJ2-7; the match to TRBD1 covers 12 bases. This CDR3 is built from 15 residues. Germline CDR1 SGDLS, CDR2 YYNGEE. With 4 bases clipped from V and 7 bases from J, the junction kept 9 bases outside the gene matches. This CDR3 is CASSPQGQGAWEQYF. In DNA, the CDR3 is TGTGCCAGCAGCCCTCAGGGACAGGGGGCTTGGGAGCAGTACTTC.

The rearrangement joins TRBV14 to TRBJ2-2, with 7 bases identical to TRBD1. This CDR3 region has 16 residues. The trim removed 4 bases at V and 0 bases at J, leaving 5 bases unmatched. The germline V gene encodes CDR1 SGHDN and CDR2 FVKESK. The CDR3 bases are TGTGCCAGCAGCCGAAATACAGGGGCGAACACCGGGGAGCTGTTTTTT. It codes for CASSRNTGANTGELFF.

J is TRBJ2-1 and V is TRBV3-1 (or the pseudogene TRBV3-2); D might be TRBD1 (5 bases). Trimming stripped 1 base from V and 6 bases from J, with 16 bases between. Looked up from germline, CDR1 is LGHDT and CDR2 is YNNKEL (reference sequence). The CDR3 is 16 residues long. CDR3 residues: CASSQATGSPINEQFF. The CDR3 DNA follows: TGTGCCAGCAGCCAAGCTACAGGTTCTCCGATCAATGAGCAGTTCTTC.

The V and J genes are TRBV2 and TRBJ2-1; TRBD2 matches 15 bases. The CDR3 spans 16 residues. Per germline, CDR1 SNHLY and CDR2 FYNNEI. After removal of 8 bases from V and 10 bases from J, the junction contained 12 bases not matched to a gene. The DNA of the CDR3 is TGTGCCAGCGAGAGTACAGGACTAGCGGGAGGGGGGGAGCAGTTCTTC. Its translation is CASESTGLAGGGEQFF.

The chain uses TRBV4-1 and TRBJ2-7; perhaps TRBD2 as D (5 bases). This CDR3 spans 16 amino acids. V was clipped by 0 bases and J by 4 bases, with 16 bases between them. The germline CDR1 and CDR2 sequences are MGHRA and YSYEKL. The CDR3 nucleotides read TGCGCCAGCAGCCAAGAAACCCCAGTACCGGGGTACGAGCAGTACTTC. It translates to CASSQETPVPGYEQYF.

The chain combines TRBV5-4 with TRBJ2-2; 7 bases match TRBD1. The germline V gene encodes CDR1 SGHNT and CDR2 YYREEE (reference sequence). CDR3 length: 17 amino acids. Trimming at V came to 4 bases and at J to 0 bases, leaving 9 bases not matched to a gene. The CDR3 nucleotides read TGTGCCAGCAGCCCCGGGACAGCTATTACGAACACCGGGGAGCTGTTTTTT. This encodes CASSPGTAITNTGELFF.

The chain joins TRBV19 to TRBJ1-1; the D is unclear. The CDR3 consists of 14 residues. CDR1 is LNHDA, CDR2 SQIVND, per germline (reference sequence). V shed 4 bases and J shed 1 base, with 10 bases lying between them. The CDR3 loop is CASSSERENTEAFF. The CDR3 nucleotides read TGTGCCAGTAGTAGCGAGAGGGAGAACACTGAAGCTTTCTTT. The whole variable domain, filled in from reference TRBV19 and TRBJ1-1, reads DGGITQSPKYLFRKEGQNVTLSCEQNLNHDAMYWYRQDPGQGLRLIYYSQIVNDFQKGDIAEGYSVSREKKESFPLTVTSAQKNPTAFYLCASSSERENTEAFFGQGTRLTVV.

The chain has TRBV28 and TRBJ2-7, with a weak D call TRBD1 (5 bases). Germline lookup yields CDR1 MDHEN and CDR2 SYDVKM. The V and J ends lost 11 bases and 5 bases respectively, with 22 bases between them. The CDR3 spans 14 residues. DNA for the CDR3: TGTGCCTCCTGCGTAGGGGCGAGAACCCACGAGCAGTACTTC. Encoded protein: CASCVGARTHEQYF.

The V gene is TRBV30, the J gene TRBJ1-2, with 7 nucleotides matching TRBD1. The CDR3 runs 12 residues. Germline assignment: CDR1 GTSNPN and CDR2 SVGIG (reference sequence). After removal of 6 bases from V and 5 bases from J, the junction contained 6 bases not matched to a gene. CDR3 region: CACAGTAYGYTF. CDR3 DNA sequence: TGTGCCTGTGCCGGGACAGCATATGGCTACACCTTC.

The chain combines TRBV11-3 with TRBJ2-3; TRBD2 might be the D (6 bases). The CDR3 totals 14 residues. Per germline, CDR1 SGHNT and CDR2 YENEEA. Trimming stripped 5 bases from V and 0 bases from J, with 9 bases between. CDR3 coding DNA: TGTGCCAGCAGCCCCGCGGGGAGCACAGATACGCAGTATTTT. It codes for CASSPAGSTDTQYF.

With regard to this clone: Other nucleotide sequences from this sample produce the same CDR3. The genes are TRBV28 and TRBJ2-5; D not certain. CDR3 length equals 12 residues. CDR1 and CDR2 from the germline V gene are MDHEN and SYDVKM. Between the trimmed V and J ends, which lost 4 bases and 4 bases, there was a span of 7 bases. CDR3 coding DNA: TGTGCCAGCAGTTCCACTCGAGAGACCCAGTACTTC. Translating it yields CASSSTRETQYF.

V and J are TRBV28 and TRBJ2-7, with 12 nucleotides matching TRBD2. In germline, CDR1 is MDHEN, CDR2 SYDVKM. The CDR3 runs to 18 residues. Germline trimming cut 5 bases from V and 2 bases from J; bases unmatched to any gene: 13. Here the CDR3 DNA reads TGTGCCAGCAGTCCTCCGGGACTAGCGGGTCCCGAAACCTACGAGCAGTACTTC. It encodes CASSPPGLAGPETYEQYF.

The rearrangement uses TRBV7-6 and TRBJ2-3; 9 bases match TRBD2. Germline values: CDR1 SGHVS, CDR2 FNYEAQ. With V trimmed by 1 base and J by 5 bases, 7 bases remained unmatched. The CDR3 extends over 16 amino acids. The CDR3 loop reads CASSLGTSAVRDTQYF. The CDR3 DNA is TGTGCCAGCAGCTTAGGGACTAGCGCCGTTAGAGATACGCAGTATTTT.

V gene TRBV9 combines with J gene TRBJ1-4, with D unclear. V was pared by 0 bases and J by 0 bases, with 6 bases between. Germline CDR1 is SGDLS and CDR2 is YYNGEE. There are 15 residues in the CDR3. DNA for the CDR3: TGTGCCAGCAGCGTAGCCCCAACAACTAATGAAAAACTGTTTTTT. It yields the protein CASSVAPTTNEKLFF. The full variable domain, completed using reference TRBV9 and TRBJ1-4, is DSGVTQTPKHLITATGQRVTLRCSPRSGDLSVYWYQQSLDQGLQFLIQYYNGEERAKGNILERFSAQQFPDLHSELNLSSLELGDSALYFCASSVAPTTNEKLFFGSGTQLSVL.